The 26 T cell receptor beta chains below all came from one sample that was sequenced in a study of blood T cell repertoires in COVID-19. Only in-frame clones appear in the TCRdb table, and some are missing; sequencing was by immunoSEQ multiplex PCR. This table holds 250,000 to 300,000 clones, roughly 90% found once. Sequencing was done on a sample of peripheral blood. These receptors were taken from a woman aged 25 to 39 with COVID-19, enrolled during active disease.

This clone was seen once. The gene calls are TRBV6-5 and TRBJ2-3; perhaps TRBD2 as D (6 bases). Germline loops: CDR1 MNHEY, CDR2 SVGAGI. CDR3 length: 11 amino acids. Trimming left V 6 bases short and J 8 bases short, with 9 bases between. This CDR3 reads CASRAGSTQYF. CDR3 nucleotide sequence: TGTGCCAGCAGGGCGGGGTCTACGCAGTATTTT.

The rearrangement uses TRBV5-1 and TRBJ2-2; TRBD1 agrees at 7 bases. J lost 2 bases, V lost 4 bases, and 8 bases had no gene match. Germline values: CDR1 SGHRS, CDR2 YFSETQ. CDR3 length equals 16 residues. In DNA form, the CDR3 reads TGCGCCAGCAGCCCCGCCGGGACAGCCAACACCGGGGAGCTGTTTTTT. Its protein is CASSPAGTANTGELFF.

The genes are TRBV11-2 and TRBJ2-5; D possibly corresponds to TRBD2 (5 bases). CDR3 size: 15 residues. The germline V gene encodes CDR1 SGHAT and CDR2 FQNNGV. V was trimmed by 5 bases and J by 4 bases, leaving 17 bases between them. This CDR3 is CASSRPTDGVETQYF. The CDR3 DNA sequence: TGTGCCAGCAGCCGACCGACGGACGGGGTAGAGACCCAGTACTTC.

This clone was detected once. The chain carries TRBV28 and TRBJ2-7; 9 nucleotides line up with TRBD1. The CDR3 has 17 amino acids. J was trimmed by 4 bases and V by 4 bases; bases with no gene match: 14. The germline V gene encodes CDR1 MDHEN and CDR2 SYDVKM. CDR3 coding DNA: TGTGCCAGCAGTTCGAGATCGGACAGGGGCAAGCGTTACGAGCAGTACTTC. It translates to CASSSRSDRGKRYEQYF.

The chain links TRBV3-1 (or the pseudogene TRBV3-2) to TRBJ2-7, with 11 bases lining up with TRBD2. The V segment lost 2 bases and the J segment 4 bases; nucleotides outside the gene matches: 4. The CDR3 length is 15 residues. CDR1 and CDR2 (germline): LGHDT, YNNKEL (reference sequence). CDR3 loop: CASSQRGLAAYEQYF. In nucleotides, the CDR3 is TGTGCCAGCAGCCAAAGGGGACTAGCGGCTTACGAGCAGTACTTC.

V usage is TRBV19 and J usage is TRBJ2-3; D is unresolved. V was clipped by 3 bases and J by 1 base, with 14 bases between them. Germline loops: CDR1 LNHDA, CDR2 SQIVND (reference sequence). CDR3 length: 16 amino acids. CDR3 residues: CASSIYSRQRTDTQYF. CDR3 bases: TGTGCCAGTAGTATTTACTCGCGGCAGCGCACAGATACGCAGTATTTT.

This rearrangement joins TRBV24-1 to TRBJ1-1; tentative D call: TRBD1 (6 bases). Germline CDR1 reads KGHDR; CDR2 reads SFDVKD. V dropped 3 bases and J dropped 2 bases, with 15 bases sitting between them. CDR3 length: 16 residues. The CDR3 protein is CATSDKLGQANTEAFF. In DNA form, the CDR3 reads TGTGCCACCAGTGATAAGTTGGGACAAGCAAACACTGAAGCTTTCTTT.

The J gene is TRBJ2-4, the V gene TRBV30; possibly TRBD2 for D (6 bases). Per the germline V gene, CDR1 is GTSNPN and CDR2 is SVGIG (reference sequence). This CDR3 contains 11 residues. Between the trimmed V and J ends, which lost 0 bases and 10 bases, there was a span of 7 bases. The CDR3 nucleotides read TGTGCCTGGAGTGTACGGGGGATTCAGTACTTC. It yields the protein CAWSVRGIQYF.

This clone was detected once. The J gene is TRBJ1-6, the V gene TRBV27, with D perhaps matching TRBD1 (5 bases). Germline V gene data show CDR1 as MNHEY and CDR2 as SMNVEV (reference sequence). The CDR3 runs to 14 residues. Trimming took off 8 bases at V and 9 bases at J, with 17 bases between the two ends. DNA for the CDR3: TGTGCCAGCGGACGAACAGGAATCCCTTCACCCCTCCACTTT. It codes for CASGRTGIPSPLHF.

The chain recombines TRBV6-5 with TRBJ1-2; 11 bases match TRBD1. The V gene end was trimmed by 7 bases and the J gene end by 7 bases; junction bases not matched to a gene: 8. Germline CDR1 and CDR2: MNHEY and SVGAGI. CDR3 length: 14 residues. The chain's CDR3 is CASTSPGQGAGYTF. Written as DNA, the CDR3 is TGTGCCAGCACCAGCCCCGGACAGGGGGCTGGCTACACCTTC.

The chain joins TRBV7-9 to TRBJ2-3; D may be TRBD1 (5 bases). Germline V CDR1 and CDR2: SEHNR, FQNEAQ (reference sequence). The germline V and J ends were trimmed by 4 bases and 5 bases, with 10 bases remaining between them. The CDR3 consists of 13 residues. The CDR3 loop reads CASSSDQGDTQYF. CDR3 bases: TGTGCCAGCAGCTCGGACCAGGGAGATACGCAGTATTTT.

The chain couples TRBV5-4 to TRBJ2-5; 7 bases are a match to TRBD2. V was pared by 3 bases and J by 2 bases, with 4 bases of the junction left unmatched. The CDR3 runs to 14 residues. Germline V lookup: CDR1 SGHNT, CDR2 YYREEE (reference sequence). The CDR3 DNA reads TGTGCCAGCAGCTCAGAGGGAGGGCAAGAGACCCAGTACTTC. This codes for CASSSEGGQETQYF. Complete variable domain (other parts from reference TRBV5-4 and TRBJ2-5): ETGVTQSPTHLIKTRGQQVTLRCSSQSGHNTVSWYQQALGQGPQFIFQYYREEENGRGNFPPRFSGLQFPNYSSELNVNALELDDSALYLCASSSEGGQETQYFGPGTRLLVL.

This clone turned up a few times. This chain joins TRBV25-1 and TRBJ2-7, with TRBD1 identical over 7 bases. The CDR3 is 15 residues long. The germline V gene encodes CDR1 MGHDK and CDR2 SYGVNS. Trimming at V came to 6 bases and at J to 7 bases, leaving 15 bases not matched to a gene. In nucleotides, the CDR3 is TGTGCCAGCAGGGCAAAGACAGGGTCCCTTCGGGAGCAGTACTTC. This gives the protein CASRAKTGSLREQYF.

CDR3 in amino acids: CASSLIFYGYTF. The CDR3 DNA reads TGTGCCAGCAGTTTAATATTCTATGGCTACACCTTC. This chain uses TRBV28 with TRBJ1-2, with D hard to call. Trimming cost V 2 bases and J 4 bases, with 5 bases left between them. The germline V gene encodes CDR1 MDHEN and CDR2 SYDVKM. The CDR3 is 12 amino acids.

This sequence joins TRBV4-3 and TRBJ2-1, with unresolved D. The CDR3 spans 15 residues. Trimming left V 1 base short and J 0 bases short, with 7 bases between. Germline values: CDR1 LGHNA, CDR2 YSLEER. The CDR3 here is CASSQVPSSYNEQFF. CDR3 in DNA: TGCGCCAGCAGCCAAGTTCCTAGCTCCTACAATGAGCAGTTCTTC.

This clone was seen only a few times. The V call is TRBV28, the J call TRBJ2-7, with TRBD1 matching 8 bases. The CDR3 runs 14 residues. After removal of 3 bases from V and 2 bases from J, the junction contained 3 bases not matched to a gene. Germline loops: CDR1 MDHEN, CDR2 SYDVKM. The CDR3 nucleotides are TGTGCCAGCAGTTTGGGCAGGGGGCCCTACGAGCAGTACTTC. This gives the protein CASSLGRGPYEQYF.

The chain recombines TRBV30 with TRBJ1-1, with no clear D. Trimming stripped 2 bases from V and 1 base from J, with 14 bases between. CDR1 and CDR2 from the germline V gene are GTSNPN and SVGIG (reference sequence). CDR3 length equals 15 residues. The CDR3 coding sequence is TGTGCCTGGAGTCCCCCGGTTATTGGGAACACTGAAGCTTTCTTT. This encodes CAWSPPVIGNTEAFF.

The CDR3: CAWSYGPGGNEQFF. CDR3 nucleotides: TGTGCCTGGAGTTACGGGCCCGGGGGGAATGAGCAGTTCTTC. The gene calls are TRBV30 and TRBJ2-1; 7 bases line up with TRBD2. The germline V gene encodes CDR1 GTSNPN and CDR2 SVGIG (reference sequence). The CDR3 sequence is 14 residues long. Germline trimming cut 2 bases from V and 7 bases from J; bases unmatched to any gene: 8.

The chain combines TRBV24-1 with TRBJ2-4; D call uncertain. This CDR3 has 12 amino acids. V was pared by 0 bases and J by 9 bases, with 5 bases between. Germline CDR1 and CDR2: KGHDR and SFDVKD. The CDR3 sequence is CATSDLIGIQYF. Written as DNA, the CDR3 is TGTGCCACCAGTGATTTGATCGGCATTCAGTACTTC.

CDR3 sequence (DNA): TGTGCCTGGAGACCCGACAGCAATAATTCACCCCTCCACTTT. It codes for CAWRPDSNNSPLHF. The chain is built from TRBV30 and TRBJ1-6, with D tentatively TRBD1 (5 bases). The V gene lost 3 bases and the J gene lost 5 bases, with 11 bases spanning the gap. This CDR3 region has 14 residues. In germline, CDR1 is GTSNPN, CDR2 SVGIG (reference sequence).

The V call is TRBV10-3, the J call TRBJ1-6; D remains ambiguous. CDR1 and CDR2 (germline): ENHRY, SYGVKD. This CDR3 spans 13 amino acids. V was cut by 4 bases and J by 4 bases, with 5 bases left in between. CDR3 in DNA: TGTGCCATCAGTGCGGGGTATAATTCACCCCTCCACTTT. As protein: CAISAGYNSPLHF.

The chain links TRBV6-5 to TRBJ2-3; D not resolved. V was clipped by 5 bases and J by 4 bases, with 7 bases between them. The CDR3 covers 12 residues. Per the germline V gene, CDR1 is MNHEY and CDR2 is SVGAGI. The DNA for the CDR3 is TGTGCCAGCAGTCCGAGATCAGATACGCAGTATTTT. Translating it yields CASSPRSDTQYF.

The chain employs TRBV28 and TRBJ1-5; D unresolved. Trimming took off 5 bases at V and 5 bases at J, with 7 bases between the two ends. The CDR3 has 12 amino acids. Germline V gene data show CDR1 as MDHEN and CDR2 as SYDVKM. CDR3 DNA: TGTGCCAGCAGTAGCATACATCAGCCCCAGCATTTT. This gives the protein CASSSIHQPQHF.

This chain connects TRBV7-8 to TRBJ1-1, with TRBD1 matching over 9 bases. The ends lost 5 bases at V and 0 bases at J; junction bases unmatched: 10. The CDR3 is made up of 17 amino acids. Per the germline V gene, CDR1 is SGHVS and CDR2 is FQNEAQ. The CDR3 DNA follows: TGTGCCAGCAGCCCTAGACAGGGGGGACACATGAACACTGAAGCTTTCTTT. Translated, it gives CASSPRQGGHMNTEAFF.

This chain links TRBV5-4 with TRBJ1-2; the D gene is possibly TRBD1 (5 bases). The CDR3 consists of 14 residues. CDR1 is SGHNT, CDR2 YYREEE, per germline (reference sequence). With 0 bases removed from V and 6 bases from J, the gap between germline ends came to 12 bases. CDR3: CASSLGREVHGYTF. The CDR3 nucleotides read TGTGCCAGCAGCTTGGGCAGGGAGGTCCATGGCTACACCTTC.

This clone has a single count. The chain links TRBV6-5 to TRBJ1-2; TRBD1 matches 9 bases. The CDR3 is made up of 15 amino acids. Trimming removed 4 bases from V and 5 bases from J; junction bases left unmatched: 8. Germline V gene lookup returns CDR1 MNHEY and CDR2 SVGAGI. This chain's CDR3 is CASSFTRDRVYGYTF. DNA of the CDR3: TGTGCCAGCAGTTTCACCCGGGACAGGGTGTATGGCTACACCTTC.